This T cell receptor (beta chain) stems from a study of blood T cell repertoires in COVID-19. This table comes from immunoSEQ multiplex PCR, and its TCRdb copy is limited to in-frame clones, with some not included. The table shows approximately 230,000 clones, with approximately 80% occurring only once. With V trimmed by 1 base and J by 6 bases, 5 bases remained unmatched. Germline CDR1 reads MNHEY; CDR2 reads SVGAGI. CDR3 length equals 14 residues. The source material was peripheral blood. The clonotype comes from a woman aged 35 to 49 with active or convalescent COVID-19. V and J are TRBV6-5 and TRBJ2-7; 8 bases line up with TRBD2. For the CDR3, the DNA is TGTGCCAGCAGTTACTTCGCGGGGGGTTCCGAGCAGTACTTC. It specifies CASSYFAGGSEQYF.